This TCR beta chain was recovered during a study of T-cell memory formation after mild COVID-19. TCRdb reprocessed the 5' RACE reads with MiXCR, giving one entry per CDR3 protein. The sample has about 350,000 distinct CDR3 sequences, around 20% seen once. V lost 4 bases to trimming and J lost 4 bases, with 5 bases between them. The V gene's germline CDR1 is SGHTA and CDR2 FQGNSA. The CDR3 has 12 amino acids. The specimen was PBMCs or a T cell subset sorted from them (not recorded which). The chain links TRBV7-2 to TRBJ1-5; D not certain. The receptor comes from a man younger than 30 who had mild COVID-19 (a few samples of this study predate the infection). Cell type and time point are not known. CDR3 region: CASSSQNQPQHF. The CDR3 bases are TGTGCCAGCAGCTCACAGAATCAGCCCCAGCATTTT. Combining the CDR3 with reference TRBV7-2 and TRBJ1-5 gives the whole variable domain GAGVSQSPSNKVTEKGKDVELRCDPISGHTALYWYRQSLGQGLEFLIYFQGNSAPDKSGLPSDRFSAERTGGSVSTLTIQRTQQEDSAVYLCASSSQNQPQHFGDGTRLSIL.